The TCR beta chain under discussion was sequenced for a study of human T cells and chemical hapten exposure. Across the study: Investigators sensitized roughly 2 cm by roughly 2 cm of upper inner arm skin with 2% DPC.

As the library was built, unique molecular identifiers were attached to individual cDNA molecules. TCRdb re-called the RACE reads with MiXCR, one entry per CDR3 protein. The sample has 74,000 or so distinct CDR3 sequences; roughly 10% are singletons. Specified time point: patch test 1, 2 weeks after DPC sensitization. Regarding treatment: therapeutic diphenylcyclopropenone sensitization with weekly scalp DPC. Germline CDR1 SSHAT, CDR2 FNYEAQ (reference sequence). The CDR3 extends over 16 amino acids. This clonotype was observed many times. One junction end does not reproduce the germline sequence, and a read error may be involved.

The V gene is TRBV7-7, the J gene TRBJ2-3; TRBD2 might be the D (6 bases). This sequence originates from a woman aged 60-75 years with alopecia areata. Some clones in this sample may be carry-over from other donors' samples. Here the sequenced sample was whole blood, taken in connection with sensitization to the hapten diphenylcyclopropenone (DPC). The CDR3 loop reads CASSLGGSGYTDTQYF. The CDR3, as DNA: TGTGCTAGCAGCTTAGGAGGTAGCGGATACACAGATACGCAGTATTTT. Supplemented by reference TRBV7-7 and TRBJ2-3, the full variable domain reads GAGVSQSPRYKVTKRGQDVTLRCDPISSHATLYWYQQALGQGPEFLTYFNYEAQPDKSGLPSDRFSAERPEGSISTLTIQRTEQRDSAMYRCASSLGGSGYTDTQYFGPGTRLTVL.